The next 20 T cell receptor beta chains were all read from a single sample in a study of Graves' ophthalmopathy and Graves' hyperthyroidism (dated by TCRdb to the late 2010s). TCRdb lists the instrument as Illumina HiSeq 2000. For repertoire sequencing, the TCR beta CDR3 regions were amplified from RNA transcripts. A first-round RT-PCR used HTBI primers with the Qiagen OneStep RT-PCR kit, followed by a second-round multiplex PCR, size selection and purification. The public reads were reanalyzed by TCRdb: fastp trimming at Q25, MiXCR alignment, in-frame beta chains only. Rows are unified per CDR3 protein, each entry keeping the most common DNA and genes. This sample lists 1 million to 1.3 million distinct CDR3 sequences; about 36% were detected once. The ten largest account for 8.5% to 14% of the sample. The sequencing input was peripheral blood or thyroid tissue (not recorded which). Source of these receptors: an adult man with Graves' hyperthyroidism.

This clonotype was observed at least ten times. The chain combines TRBV29-1 with TRBJ2-7; TRBD2 matches at 11 bases. Germline assignment: CDR1 SQVTM and CDR2 ANQGSEA. V lost 0 bases and J lost 5; bases outside the gene matches: 3. This CDR3 contains 14 residues. The CDR3 DNA follows: TGCAGCGTTGAAGATAAGGGACTAGCGGACGAGCAGTACTTC. Translating it yields CSVEDKGLADEQYF.

This clonotype has a handful of counts. The chain couples TRBV27 to TRBJ2-5; D is perhaps TRBD1 (7 bases). The germline V gene encodes CDR1 MNHEY and CDR2 SMNVEV (reference sequence). This CDR3 comprises 19 residues. V gave up 7 bases and J gave up 1 base, with 28 bases separating them. The chain's CDR3 is CASKRRIGVAGTVQETQYF. Here the CDR3 DNA reads TGTGCCAGCAAGAGGAGGATTGGAGTTGCGGGGACAGTCCAAGAGACCCAGTACTTC.

This clonotype was counted at least ten times. The V gene is TRBV19, the J gene TRBJ1-5; perhaps TRBD1 as D (5 bases). This CDR3 is built from 14 residues. Trimming removed 5 bases from V and 7 bases from J, with 15 bases in between. Germline lookup yields CDR1 LNHDA and CDR2 SQIVND (reference sequence). CDR3 in DNA: TGTGCCAGTAGTCGGGACGCCTCAGGGCAGCCCCAGCATTTT. Its translation is CASSRDASGQPQHF.

This clonotype was counted at least ten times. The chain links TRBV7-6 to TRBJ1-1, with 7 positions matching TRBD1. Trimming took 6 bases from V and 5 from J; bases not matched to a gene: 9. CDR3 size: 14 residues. Germline CDR1 and CDR2: SGHVS and FNYEAQ. The CDR3 DNA reads as TGTGCCAGCAGTCATACAGGGGAAGTTACTGAAGCTTTCTTT. This gives the protein CASSHTGEVTEAFF.

V is TRBV2 and J is TRBJ2-2; 8 bases are shared with TRBD1. Trimming at V came to 6 bases and at J to 0 bases, leaving 9 bases not matched to a gene. This CDR3 has 17 amino acids. Per germline, CDR1 SNHLY and CDR2 FYNNEI. CDR3 in DNA: TGTGCCAGCAGCTTCCCGGGGGACAGGCCGAACACCGGGGAGCTGTTTTTT. Encoded protein: CASSFPGDRPNTGELFF.

A single count supports this clonotype. The chain uses TRBV11-1 and TRBJ2-7; TRBD2 matches 9 bases. Losses at the gene ends were 5 bases for V and 3 bases for J; bases not matched to a gene: 11. Germline CDR1 and CDR2: SGHAT and FQDESV (reference sequence). The CDR3 runs 16 residues. CDR3 in amino acids: CASSVGAGTSYYEQYF. In nucleotides, the CDR3 is TGTGCCAGCAGCGTAGGGGCCGGGACTAGCTACTACGAGCAGTACTTC.

The rearrangement joins TRBV28 to TRBJ2-2; 9 bases agree with TRBD1. The CDR3 runs 15 residues. Germline CDR1 reads MDHEN; CDR2 reads SYDVKM. V gave up 6 bases and J gave up 4 bases; unmatched junction bases: 6. In DNA form, the CDR3 reads TGTGCCAGCAGCCGAGACAGGGGGGTCACCGGGGAGCTGTTTTTT. As protein: CASSRDRGVTGELFF.

This clonotype was recorded a few times. This chain uses TRBV2 with TRBJ1-6; D not certain. Trimming took off 2 bases at V and 13 bases at J, with 0 bases between the two ends. Looked up from germline, CDR1 is SNHLY and CDR2 is FYNNEI. The CDR3 has 9 residues. This CDR3 is CASSEPLHF. Here the CDR3 DNA reads TGTGCCAGCAGTGAACCCCTCCACTTT.

This clonotype has ten or more counts. The chain uses TRBV20-1 and TRBJ1-1; D is possibly TRBD1 (5 bases). Germline CDR1 is DFQATT and CDR2 is SNEGSKA (reference sequence). Trimming took 0 bases from V and 4 from J, leaving 9 bases between them. The CDR3 runs to 13 residues. CDR3 region: CSAREGGGTEAFF. The CDR3 DNA follows: TGCAGTGCTAGAGAGGGGGGGGGCACTGAAGCTTTCTTT.

This clonotype came up a few times. The rearrangement joins TRBV19 to TRBJ1-1; D perhaps matches TRBD1 (6 bases). The CDR3 runs to 13 residues. Trimming cost V 7 bases and J 1 base, with 10 bases left between them. Germline V gene sequence: CDR1 LNHDA, CDR2 SQIVND (reference sequence). The CDR3: CASIGGPNTEAFF. Written as DNA, the CDR3 is TGTGCCAGTATTGGGGGGCCGAACACTGAAGCTTTCTTT.

The genes are TRBV28 and TRBJ1-1; D gene unclear. V was shortened by 7 bases and J by 0 bases, with 12 bases between the two germline ends. The CDR3 has 14 residues. Germline CDR1 is MDHEN and CDR2 is SYDVKM. The CDR3 DNA sequence: TGTGCCAGCACCTGGACCCGAATGAACACTGAAGCTTTCTTT. It specifies CASTWTRMNTEAFF.

This clonotype was seen a handful of times. The chain links TRBV9 to TRBJ1-2; 9 nucleotides align to TRBD1. The CDR3 spans 15 residues. Germline V CDR1 and CDR2: SGDLS, YYNGEE. J was trimmed by 7 bases and V by 4 bases; bases with no gene match: 11. The CDR3 spells CASSRAGQGIGGYTF. Written as DNA, the CDR3 is TGTGCCAGCAGCAGGGCCGGACAGGGGATAGGTGGCTACACCTTC.

This clonotype occurred many times. The chain couples TRBV20-1 to TRBJ1-1; 8 positions match TRBD1. V shed 4 bases, J shed 0 bases, and the junction held 4 bases outside the gene matches. Per germline, CDR1 DFQATT and CDR2 SNEGSKA (reference sequence). The CDR3 totals 14 residues. The CDR3 sequence is CSAIPGQVNTEAFF. The CDR3 DNA follows: TGCAGTGCTATCCCGGGACAGGTGAACACTGAAGCTTTCTTT.

The sample holds many counts of this clonotype. The chain couples TRBV7-9 to TRBJ1-5, with D unclear. The CDR3 loop spans 14 amino acids. The germline gives CDR1 SEHNR, CDR2 FQNEAQ (reference sequence). The V end was cut by 5 bases, the J end by 4 bases, with 12 bases between. The CDR3 DNA sequence: TGTGCCAGCAGCCCGTGGAACAGTAATCAGCCCCAGCATTTT. Translation: CASSPWNSNQPQHF.

The chain carries TRBV5-1 and TRBJ2-7, with 11 positions matching TRBD2. CDR1 and CDR2 from the germline V gene are SGHRS and YFSETQ. The CDR3 is made up of 14 amino acids. Trimming at V came to 4 bases and at J to 5 bases, leaving 5 bases not matched to a gene. CDR3 bases: TGCGCCAGCAGCCCAACTAGCGGGGGAAACGAGCAGTACTTC. Translating gives CASSPTSGGNEQYF. The entire variable domain, with the rest obtained from reference TRBV5-1 and TRBJ2-7, is as follows: KAGVTQTPRYLIKTRGQQVTLSCSPISGHRSVSWYQQTPGQGLQFLFEYFSETQRNKGNFPGRFSGRQFSNSRSEMNVSTLELGDSALYLCASSPTSGGNEQYFGPGTRLTVT.

This clonotype was seen a few times. CDR3 nucleotides: TGTGCCAGCAGCTTATCGCCAGGTCTTAATGAAAAACTGTTTTTT. Translating it yields CASSLSPGLNEKLFF. The chain has TRBV11-2 and TRBJ1-4; D is undetermined. Germline CDR1 and CDR2: SGHAT and FQNNGV. The CDR3 totals 15 residues. V lost 2 bases to trimming and J lost 4 bases, with 11 bases between them. Filled out from reference TRBV11-2 and TRBJ1-4, the complete variable domain reads EAGVAQSPRYKIIEKRQSVAFWCNPISGHATLYWYQQILGQGPKLLIQFQNNGVVDDSQLPKDRFSAERLKGVDSTLKIQPAKLEDSAVYLCASSLSPGLNEKLFFGSGTQLSVL.

Comment on this clonotype: Compared with germline, one end of the junction differs, possibly owing to a read error. The rearrangement links TRBV5-1 to TRBJ2-7; D might be TRBD1 (5 bases). This CDR3 is 12 amino acids long. Germline values: CDR1 SGHRS, CDR2 YFSETQ. CDR3 DNA: TGCGCCAGCAGCGGCAGGGTAGACGAGCACTACTTC. This encodes CASSGRVDEHYF. Full variable domain (rest looked up from reference TRBV5-1 and TRBJ2-7): KAGVTQTPRYLIKTRGQQVTLSCSPISGHRSVSWYQQTPGQGLQFLFEYFSETQRNKGNFPGRFSGRQFSNSRSEMNVSTLELGDSALYLCASSGRVDEHYFGPGTRLTVT.

This clonotype was recorded once. This chain joins TRBV25-1 and TRBJ1-1, with 8 bases aligning to TRBD1. Germline CDR1 MGHDK, CDR2 SYGVNS. V lost 6 bases, J lost 3 bases, and 12 bases stayed unmatched. The CDR3 spans 16 residues. The CDR3 DNA reads as TGTGCCAGCAGCTCAGGGGGCTCTGGGCCTTACACTGAAGCTTTCTTT. This codes for CASSSGGSGPYTEAFF.

The chain uses TRBV10-2 and TRBJ1-2; D call uncertain. CDR1 is WSHSY and CDR2 is SAAADI in the germline V gene. Trimming removed 8 bases from V and 6 bases from J, with 10 bases in between. This CDR3 region has 11 residues. The DNA of the CDR3 is TGCGCCAGCGTTGAGGGAAATGGCTACACCTTC. This sequence encodes CASVEGNGYTF.

This chain connects TRBV9 to TRBJ2-6; possibly TRBD1 or TRBD2 for D (6 bases each). The V gene lost 0 bases and the J gene lost 1 base, with 14 bases spanning the gap. The germline gives CDR1 SGDLS, CDR2 YYNGEE. The CDR3 runs to 18 residues. As DNA, the CDR3 is TGTGCCAGCAGCGTAGCCAAAGAGGGGGGTTCTGGGGCCAACGTCCTGACTTTC. Its translation: CASSVAKEGGSGANVLTF.